The clone carrying this T cell receptor (beta chain) came up a few times. Its cognate antigen is unknown. Different DNA sequences within this sample yield the same CDR3. This CDR3 comprises 15 residues. The germline CDR1 and CDR2 sequences are SGHRS and YFSETQ. The germline V and J ends were trimmed by 4 bases and 0 bases, with 13 bases remaining between them. This entry is derived from a study of shared clonotypes between healthy human individuals. Findings and caveats of the study: Read depth was anticipated to influence clonotype sharing among donors.

The protocol was immunoSEQ multiplex PCR, while the TCRdb copy is restricted to in-frame clones and leaves out a portion. Among about 2.2 million clones listed, over 85% were seen once. CD8 cells regarded as naive lacked CD45RO, were positively chosen for CCR7, and omitted terminally differentiated effector memory CD45RA+ cells. The chain links TRBV5-1 to TRBJ1-1; no definite D call. The sequence came from a man between 18 and 35 years old in good health. Some clones in this sample may be carry-over from other donors' samples. Sequenced input: naive CD8+ T cells from PBMCs. CDR3 DNA sequence: TGCGCCAGCAGCCTTAAGCAAGGACTGAACACTGAAGCTTTCTTT. Translated, it gives CASSLKQGLNTEAFF.